A single sample is the source of the 23 T cell receptor beta chains below, sequenced in a study of radiotherapy plus CTLA-4 blockade in lung cancer. Data came from immunoSEQ multiplex PCR; TCRdb stores just in-frame clones and leaves some out. There are 110,000 or so clones in the sample; approximately 84% occur only once, and 4.5% to 5.5% lies in the top ten. The sample in question was peripheral blood, obtained from a patient treated with radiotherapy plus ipilimumab. The origin of the receptors is a human donor with non-small cell lung cancer who had a partial response to radiotherapy plus ipilimumab.

On this clone: This may stem from a read error, because a much larger clone lies one nucleotide away. Other DNA sequences in the sample encode the same CDR3. The CDR3 is CAISEEGSTDTQYF. CDR3 nucleotide sequence: TGTGCCATCAGTGAGGAGGGTAGCACAGATACGCAGTATTTT. The chain recombines TRBV10-3 with TRBJ2-3; D perhaps matches TRBD2 (5 bases). Germline V gives CDR1 ENHRY, CDR2 SYGVKD. This CDR3 is built from 14 residues. Trimming left V 2 bases short and J 0 bases short, with 6 bases between.

The J gene is TRBJ1-1, the V gene TRBV27, with TRBD1 matching over 7 bases. Germline values: CDR1 MNHEY, CDR2 SMNVEV (reference sequence). The CDR3 spans 12 residues. V shed 6 bases and J 10 bases; nucleotides not matched to a gene: 8. CDR3 in DNA: TGTGCCAGCAGCTCAAACAGGGGACGAGCTTTCTTT. Translated, it gives CASSSNRGRAFF.

The chain uses TRBV9 and TRBJ1-2; 11 nucleotides match TRBD1. Germline trimming cut 3 bases from V and 4 bases from J; bases unmatched to any gene: 5. This CDR3 is 15 amino acids long. The germline V gene encodes CDR1 SGDLS and CDR2 YYNGEE. The CDR3 DNA reads TGTGCCAGCAGCGCTCGGGACAGGGGGATCTATGGCTACACCTTC. Protein: CASSARDRGIYGYTF.

The rearrangement joins TRBV28 to TRBJ2-7; D possibly corresponds to TRBD2 (6 bases). The CDR3 is made up of 13 amino acids. The ends were cut back, 10 bases at V and 1 base at J, with 14 bases in the middle. Germline V gene data show CDR1 as MDHEN and CDR2 as SYDVKM. The DNA of the CDR3 is TGTGCCACCGTCAGCGGGCAGTCCTACGAGCAGTACTTC. Protein sequence: CATVSGQSYEQYF.

This chain joins TRBV5-5 and TRBJ1-1; D is perhaps TRBD1 (5 bases). This CDR3 contains 14 residues. Deletions cut 1 base from V and 6 bases from J, with 13 bases between. Germline assignment: CDR1 SGHKS and CDR2 YYEKEE (reference sequence). The CDR3 sequence is CASSLPVRASEAFF. In nucleotides, the CDR3 is TGTGCCAGCAGCTTGCCGGTCAGGGCCTCTGAAGCTTTCTTT.

Remarks on this clone: Relative to the germline gene, one junction end is altered; a read error may explain this. This specimen includes other DNA sequences encoding the same CDR3. The chain is built from TRBV5-4 and TRBJ2-7; a possible D gene is TRBD1 (5 bases). Germline CDR1 reads SGHNT; CDR2 reads YYREEE (reference sequence). The CDR3 runs to 13 residues. This chain's CDR3 is CASSFDSSYEQYF. The CDR3 bases are TGCGCCAGCAGCTTCGACAGCTCCTACGAGCAGTACTTC.

The V and J genes are TRBV2 and TRBJ2-2, with no clear D. This CDR3 contains 13 residues. Per the germline V gene, CDR1 is SNHLY and CDR2 is FYNNEI. Trimming took off 8 bases at V and 8 bases at J, with 15 bases between the two ends. The CDR3 DNA reads as TGTGCCAGCCGGGTCGAGATCAGTGGGGAGCTGTTTTTT. Protein: CASRVEISGELFF.

This clone occurred a few times. The chain has TRBV5-1 and TRBJ2-5; TRBD2 matches 9 bases. Germline CDR1 is SGHRS and CDR2 is YFSETQ. With V trimmed by 0 bases and J by 4 bases, 1 base remained unmatched. CDR3 length equals 14 residues. The CDR3 DNA sequence: TGCGCCAGCAGCTTGGTAGCGGGAGCAGAGACCCAGTACTTC. It specifies CASSLVAGAETQYF.

V and J are TRBV6-5 and TRBJ1-5; maybe TRBD1 (5 bases). There are 15 residues in the CDR3. The germline V gene encodes CDR1 MNHEY and CDR2 SVGAGI. Trimming shortened V by 2 bases and J by 1 base, and 9 bases separated the two germline ends. The CDR3 reads CASSYKSGSNQPQHF. The CDR3, as DNA: TGTGCCAGCAGTTACAAGTCAGGGAGCAATCAGCCCCAGCATTTT.

This rearrangement joins TRBV5-1 to TRBJ1-2, with D unclear. Germline V gives CDR1 SGHRS, CDR2 YFSETQ. The ends were cut back, 0 bases at V and 4 bases at J, with 10 bases in the middle. The CDR3 covers 14 residues. The CDR3 DNA sequence: TGCGCCAGCAGCTTGGGAGGTCTTAGCTATGGCTACACCTTC. This encodes CASSLGGLSYGYTF.

This sequence joins TRBV19 and TRBJ2-1, with D possibly TRBD2 on 7 matching bases. The CDR3 runs 15 residues. Germline V gene sequence: CDR1 LNHDA, CDR2 SQIVND (reference sequence). The V and J ends lost 3 bases and 6 bases respectively, with 15 bases between them. This chain's CDR3 is CASSMGGLVGNEQFF. Here the CDR3 DNA reads TGTGCCAGTAGTATGGGGGGGCTCGTGGGCAATGAGCAGTTCTTC.

V usage is TRBV11-3 and J usage is TRBJ2-2, with D possibly being TRBD1 (6 bases). The CDR3 totals 15 residues. Trimming stripped 6 bases from V and 5 bases from J, with 16 bases between. CDR1 and CDR2 (germline): SGHNT, YENEEA. The CDR3 nucleotides are TGTGCCAGCAGTAACGGACAGAAATTGACCGGGGAGCTGTTTTTT. It encodes CASSNGQKLTGELFF. Supplemented by reference TRBV11-3 and TRBJ2-2, the full variable domain reads EAGVVQSPRYKIIEKKQPVAFWCNPISGHNTLYWYLQNLGQGPELLIRYENEEAVDDSQLPKDRFSAERLKGVDSTLKIQPAELGDSAVYLCASSNGQKLTGELFFGEGSRLTVL.

This chain links TRBV6-1 with TRBJ1-1; 7 bases are a match to TRBD1. The junction had 7 bases not matched to a gene; V was cut back by 7 bases and J by 2 bases. The CDR3 contains 14 residues. Germline values: CDR1 MNHNS, CDR2 SASEGT. The CDR3 DNA reads TGTGCCAGCAAGGGGGCGGTTTCAAACACTGAAGCTTTCTTT. Translated: CASKGAVSNTEAFF.

J is TRBJ2-7 and V is TRBV7-2, with a tentative D call TRBD1 (5 bases). The CDR3 loop spans 14 amino acids. Trimming left V 0 bases short and J 3 bases short, with 9 bases between. Germline loops: CDR1 SGHTA, CDR2 FQGNSA. DNA of the CDR3: TGTGCCAGCAGCTTAGCGGGGCGCCTCTACGAGCAGTACTTC. Residues: CASSLAGRLYEQYF.

The J gene is TRBJ2-2, the V gene TRBV5-1; the match to TRBD1 covers 7 bases. The CDR3 loop spans 14 amino acids. Trimming at V came to 6 bases and at J to 6 bases, leaving 8 bases not matched to a gene. CDR1 SGHRS and CDR2 YFSETQ come from the germline V gene. Written as DNA, the CDR3 is TGCGCCAGCACGGGACAGTTTGACCCCGGGGAGCTGTTTTTT. Residues: CASTGQFDPGELFF. The full variable domain, with the rest looked up from reference TRBV5-1 and TRBJ2-2, is KAGVTQTPRYLIKTRGQQVTLSCSPISGHRSVSWYQQTPGQGLQFLFEYFSETQRNKGNFPGRFSGRQFSNSRSEMNVSTLELGDSALYLCASTGQFDPGELFFGEGSRLTVL.

This clone was recorded only once. The gene calls are TRBV11-2 and TRBJ1-2; possible D gene TRBD1, 6 bases. V dropped 5 bases and J dropped 4 bases, with 17 bases sitting between them. Germline V lookup: CDR1 SGHAT, CDR2 FQNNGV. The CDR3 spans 15 residues. DNA of the CDR3: TGTGCCAGCAGCGCACTAGGACAGTTCCCCTATGGCTACACCTTC. Residues: CASSALGQFPYGYTF.

The chain couples TRBV28 to TRBJ1-1; tentative D call: TRBD1 (5 bases). The CDR3 consists of 14 residues. The V gene lost 4 bases and the J gene lost 5 bases, with 14 bases spanning the gap. Looked up from germline, CDR1 is MDHEN and CDR2 is SYDVKM. The CDR3 reads CASSSGYRGTEAFF. The CDR3 DNA follows: TGTGCCAGCAGTTCGGGCTATAGGGGAACTGAAGCTTTCTTT.

This chain connects TRBV2 to TRBJ2-1; 7 bases are shared with TRBD2. The ends lost 2 bases at V and 14 bases at J; junction bases unmatched: 21. Germline CDR1 SNHLY, CDR2 FYNNEI. This CDR3 has 17 amino acids. The CDR3 sequence: CASSENGRSPGGLREFF. The CDR3 bases are TGTGCCAGCAGTGAAAACGGGAGGAGCCCCGGCGGGTTGAGAGAGTTCTTC.

The V and J genes are TRBV7-2 and TRBJ2-1; tentative D call: TRBD2 (6 bases). The germline gives CDR1 SGHTA, CDR2 FQGNSA. The CDR3 sequence is 15 residues long. V lost 4 bases to trimming and J lost 8 bases, with 18 bases between them. The CDR3: CASSSGLPRGDEQFF. The CDR3 DNA sequence: TGTGCCAGCAGCTCGGGACTCCCCCGGGGCGATGAGCAGTTCTTC.

The rearrangement uses TRBV13 and TRBJ2-1; 12 bases align to TRBD2. Germline assignment: CDR1 PRHDT and CDR2 FYEKMQ (reference sequence). V shed 6 bases and J 2 bases; nucleotides not matched to a gene: 8. CDR3 length: 17 amino acids. The CDR3 sequence: CASSRLAGDRPYNEQFF. The CDR3 DNA is TGTGCCAGCAGTCGACTAGCGGGAGACCGGCCCTACAATGAGCAGTTCTTC.

This chain connects TRBV10-3 to TRBJ2-1; 11 bases align to TRBD2. From germline, CDR1 is ENHRY and CDR2 SYGVKD. V lost 3 bases, J lost 0 bases, and 16 bases stayed unmatched. This CDR3 is built from 21 residues. DNA of the CDR3: TGTGCCATCAGTGACTTATACCCCGTGGGACTAGCGGCCAGCTCCTACAATGAGCAGTTCTTC. Translation: CAISDLYPVGLAASSYNEQFF.

The chain links TRBV6-5 to TRBJ2-7, with 11 bases fitting TRBD2. The CDR3 consists of 15 residues. Germline V CDR1 and CDR2: MNHEY, SVGAGI. The J segment lost 3 bases and the V segment lost 3 bases, leaving 4 bases of the junction unmatched. CDR3 residues: CASSYLAGGNYEQYF. In nucleotides, the CDR3 is TGTGCCAGCAGTTATTTAGCGGGAGGGAACTACGAGCAGTACTTC.

This clone was observed a single time. This specimen includes other DNA sequences encoding the same CDR3. The chain links TRBV5-1 to TRBJ2-3, with 7 positions matching TRBD2. The CDR3 contains 15 residues. V gave up 5 bases and J gave up 0 bases; unmatched junction bases: 6. The germline V gene encodes CDR1 SGHRS and CDR2 YFSETQ. The DNA for the CDR3 is TGCGCCAGCAGTTCTAGCGGAACTAGCACAGATACGCAGTATTTT. Protein: CASSSSGTSTDTQYF.